This TCR beta chain appears in the sequencing data of a study of T cells in Graves' hyperthyroidism and ophthalmopathy. Germline CDR1 and CDR2: SGHTA and FQGTGA. The CDR3 loop spans 16 amino acids. With V trimmed by 2 bases and J by 6 bases, 9 bases remained unmatched. The source material, RNA transcripts, was used to amplify TCR beta CDR3 regions. The TCR CDR3 first-round RT-PCR relied on the HTBI primer set. TCRdb called the multiplex PCR reads again in MiXCR, with one record for every CDR3 protein. The profile covers 620,000 or so distinct CDR3 sequences, with about 14% appearing a single time and around 13% taken by the ten largest. The PBMCs had their origin in around 9.1 ml of fresh peripheral blood.

The gene calls are TRBV7-3 and TRBJ2-2; TRBD2 matches 7 bases. The TCR was taken from a woman between 50 and 59 years old with Graves' ophthalmopathy. Sequenced sample: blood. The CDR3 loop is CASSLFLGRASGELFF. DNA of the CDR3: TGTGCCAGCAGCTTATTTTTAGGGAGGGCCTCCGGGGAGCTGTTTTTT.